The rows below give T cell receptor beta chains drawn from one sample of a study of PD-1 blockade in classical Hodgkin lymphoma. Measured with immunoSEQ multiplex PCR; TCRdb has only the in-frame clones, and not every one. The data contain around 70,000 clones, about 70% of them singletons. Specimen: peripheral blood mononuclear cells (PBMCs), collected before the second cycle of nivolumab. The receptors stem from a human donor with classical Hodgkin lymphoma. CDR3s include the opening cysteine and the closing phenylalanine or tryptophan. The D gene is left open where the match is weak. Clone size is given for some rows only: seen once, a few or many times, or a class if the clone is expanded.

v_gene	d_gene	abundance	len	j_gene	CDR3nt	CDR3aa
TRBV30	TRBD2	NA	15	TRBJ2-1	TGTGCCTGGATTTTTGGGACTAGCGGGAGGAATGAGCAGTTCTTC	CAWIFGTSGRNEQFF
TRBV29-1	NA	NA	15	TRBJ1-3	TGCAGCGTTGTCGACATTGCCAGCTCTGGAAACACCATATATTTT	CSVVDIASSGNTIYF
TRBV18	TRBD1	NA	11	TRBJ2-7	TGTGCCAGCTCAGGACAGGGGGAGCAGTACTTC	CASSGQGEQYF
TRBV6-8	NA	NA	17	TRBJ1-4	TGTGCCAGCAGTACCGGGACGGGGAAGGGGACTAATGAAAAACTGTTTTTT	CASSTGTGKGTNEKLFF
TRBV27	NA	NA	13	TRBJ2-5	TGTGCCAGCAGAATGCCTCCCCAAGAGACCCAGTACTTC	CASRMPPQETQYF
TRBV9	TRBD2	NA	15	TRBJ2-7	TGTGCCAGCAGCGTGTTGGGCGGGAGGGCCTACGAGCAGTACTTC	CASSVLGGRAYEQYF
TRBV25-1	TRBD1	NA	16	TRBJ2-6	TGTGCCAGCAGTGACGGGACAGGGGCCGGGGCCAACGTCCTGACTTTC	CASSDGTGAGANVLTF
TRBV30	NA	NA	16	TRBJ1-5	TGTGCCTGGAGCCCCTGGGACCTCATGGGAAATCAGCCCCAGCATTTT	CAWSPWDLMGNQPQHF
TRBV2	TRBD1	few	17	TRBJ2-7	TGTGCCAGCAATCTTAAACCCTCCGGGACAGCCCTTGGAGAGCAGTACTTC	CASNLKPSGTALGEQYF
TRBV29-1	NA	NA	15	TRBJ1-5	TGCAGCGTCGCACTGGGAACAGGGAACAATCAGCCCCAGCATTTT	CSVALGTGNNQPQHF
TRBV19	TRBD2	NA	18	TRBJ2-4	TGTGCCAGTAGTACGGGACTAGCGGGTCCAAACGGCAAAAACATTCAGTACTTC	CASSTGLAGPNGKNIQYF
TRBV4-1	TRBD2	NA	19	TRBJ2-2	TGCGCCAGCAGCCAAGGGACTAGCGGACCTTTTTCGAACACCGGGGAGCTGTTTTTT	CASSQGTSGPFSNTGELFF
TRBV5-6	NA	few	12	TRBJ1-2	TGTGCCAGCAGGGAGGGAGGCTATGGCTACACCTTC	CASREGGYGYTF
TRBV11-2	TRBD1	NA	13	TRBJ2-4	TGTGCCAGCAGCTCCGGACAGGGAAACATTCAGTACTTC	CASSSGQGNIQYF
TRBV9	NA	many	14	TRBJ1-1	TGTGCCAGCAGCCCCATAAGGGGAGGCACTGAAGCTTTCTTT	CASSPIRGGTEAFF
TRBV30	NA	few	13	TRBJ1-3	TGTGCCTGGAGCGAGAGGTCTGGAAACACCATATATTTT	CAWSERSGNTIYF
TRBV6-1	NA	NA	14	TRBJ1-2	TGTGCCAGCGCTACCAAGGGCGGGAACTATGGCTACACCTTC	CASATKGGNYGYTF
TRBV5-1	TRBD2	NA	22	TRBJ2-3	TGCGCCAGCAGCTCAAGCCCTTATATGAGAATAGCGGGGGGTCATGAAACAGATACGCAGTATTTT	CASSSSPYMRIAGGHETDTQYF
TRBV25-1	TRBD1	NA	13	TRBJ2-7	TGTGCCAGCAGTCCTGGACAGGGGGTCGAGCAGTACTTC	CASSPGQGVEQYF
TRBV27	TRBD1	few	13	TRBJ2-3	TGTGCCAGCAGTTTCTTAACAGGGGGTACGCAGTATTTT	CASSFLTGGTQYF
TRBV21-1	NA	few	15	TRBJ2-7	TGTGCCAGCAGCAAAGTGGACAGGGAGCCCTACGAGCAGTACTTC	CASSKVDREPYEQYF
TRBV27	NA	NA	16	TRBJ2-1	TGTGCCAGCAGTTTATCAGGACATACACGATACAATGAGCAGTTCTTC	CASSLSGHTRYNEQFF
TRBV5-1	NA	NA	13	TRBJ1-1	TGCGCCAGCAGCGTAGGGGGACCAACTGAAGCTTTCTTT	CASSVGGPTEAFF
TRBV9	NA	NA	15	TRBJ1-1	TGTGCCAGCAGCACCGGACCCGGGCAGGACACTGAAGCTTTCTTT	CASSTGPGQDTEAFF
TRBV11-1	TRBD1	once	17	TRBJ1-1	TGTGCCAGCACCCTGACAGGGGGTCAGGCGGAGGGCACTGAAGCTTTCTTT	CASTLTGGQAEGTEAFF
TRBV27	TRBD2	NA	17	TRBJ2-3	TGTGCCAGCAGTTTGGGACTAGCGGGGGTTAGCACAGATACGCAGTATTTT	CASSLGLAGVSTDTQYF
TRBV5-4	NA	few	18	TRBJ1-4	TGTGCCAGCAGCCCCTCCGGTAGCAGAGTTGCAACTAATGAAAAACTGTTTTTT	CASSPSGSRVATNEKLFF
TRBV27	NA	NA	12	TRBJ1-4	TGTGCCAGCAGTGATGGGACGGTGGAACTGTTTTTT	CASSDGTVELFF
TRBV11-2	TRBD2	NA	15	TRBJ2-2	TGTGCCAGCAGCCTAGCGGGGGGGAACACCGGGGAGCTGTTTTTT	CASSLAGGNTGELFF
TRBV23-1	NA	NA	15	TRBJ2-3	TGCGCCAGCAAACCGACAGGGGACTACACAGATACGCAGTATTTT	CASKPTGDYTDTQYF
TRBV4-2	TRBD1	few	16	TRBJ1-2	TGTGCCAGCAGCCAAGACGAGGGGGCGAGGAACTATGGCTACACCTTC	CASSQDEGARNYGYTF
TRBV7-9	NA	NA	15	TRBJ2-3	TGTGCCAGCAGCCAGACTCGAAGCTCAGTCGGTACGCAGTATTTT	CASSQTRSSVGTQYF
TRBV19	NA	NA	14	TRBJ2-2	TGTGCCAGTAGCGGCACAGGGAATGCCGGGGAGCTGTTTTTT	CASSGTGNAGELFF
TRBV13	NA	NA	15	TRBJ2-4	TGTGCCAGCAGCTTCAGAAGGGAAGCCAAAAACATTCAGTACTTC	CASSFRREAKNIQYF
TRBV4-1	TRBD1	few	17	TRBJ1-1	TGCGCCAGCAGCCACCGCGACAGGGGGCTGTTTGACACTGAAGCTTTCTTT	CASSHRDRGLFDTEAFF
TRBV2	NA	few	16	TRBJ2-3	TGTGCCAGCAGTGAACCCCCGGGGGCATACACAGATACGCAGTATTTT	CASSEPPGAYTDTQYF
TRBV5-1	NA	NA	18	TRBJ2-6	TGCGCCAGCAGCCTGTTTTATGGACCTAGCTCTGGGGCCAACGTCCTGACTTTC	CASSLFYGPSSGANVLTF
TRBV28	NA	NA	15	TRBJ1-1	TGTGCCAGCAGTTCCATGGGCGTGTCGAACACTGAAGCTTTCTTT	CASSSMGVSNTEAFF
TRBV7-6	NA	NA	14	TRBJ2-2	TGTGCCAGCAGCTTAACGCCGGGCACCGGGGAGCTGTTTTTT	CASSLTPGTGELFF
TRBV5-1	NA	NA	12	TRBJ2-5	TGCGCCAGCAGCTCCCACCAAGAGACCCAGTACTTC	CASSSHQETQYF
TRBV6-1	NA	few	11	TRBJ2-1	TGTGCCAGCTATGGGACCCCCCAGCAGTTCTTC	CASYGTPQQFF
TRBV7-3	NA	NA	15	TRBJ2-1	TGTGCCAGCAGCCCATACAGGGGGGGCTACAATGAGCAGTTCTTC	CASSPYRGGYNEQFF
TRBV27	TRBD1	NA	15	TRBJ2-4	TGTGCCAGCAGTCCATACAGGGGTGGTGAAAACATTCAGTACTTC	CASSPYRGGENIQYF
TRBV27	NA	NA	15	TRBJ2-2	TGTGCCAGCAGTTTATCAGAGGGGGGCACCGGGGAGCTGTTTTTT	CASSLSEGGTGELFF
TRBV18	TRBD1	NA	14	TRBJ1-1	TGTGCCAGCTCCCCCACCCTCGACAGGGCTGAAGCTTTCTTT	CASSPTLDRAEAFF
TRBV14	NA	NA	15	TRBJ2-7	TGTGCCAGCAGCCAAGAACAGGGTATGGCATACGAGCAGTACTTC	CASSQEQGMAYEQYF
TRBV5-1	TRBD1	NA	17	TRBJ1-2	TGCGCCAGCAGCTTGGGCCAAAGGACAGGGAGTAACTATGGCTACACCTTC	CASSLGQRTGSNYGYTF
TRBV5-5	TRBD1	NA	16	TRBJ1-2	TGTGCCAGCAGCTTGGGGACGGACAGGGAGAATTACGGCTACACCTTC	CASSLGTDRENYGYTF
TRBV2	NA	NA	14	TRBJ1-2	TGTGCCAGCAGTGATGGCCGGGGTAACTATGGCTACACCTTC	CASSDGRGNYGYTF
TRBV4-1	TRBD2	NA	16	TRBJ2-5	TGCGCCAGCAGCCAAGATCAAGGACTAGGACAAGAGACCCAGTACTTC	CASSQDQGLGQETQYF
TRBV5-4	NA	once	13	TRBJ2-1	TGTGCCAGCAGCGTGACAGGAGACAATGAGCAGTTCTTC	CASSVTGDNEQFF
TRBV5-1	TRBD1	NA	17	TRBJ2-7	TGCGCCAGCAGCTTGGCCGTATTTGTGACAGGGGACAACGAGCAGTACTTC	CASSLAVFVTGDNEQYF
TRBV7-2	NA	NA	16	TRBJ2-3	TGTGCCAGCAGCTTAGCGTTAGGGGGGGCCCCAGATACGCAGTATTTT	CASSLALGGAPDTQYF
TRBV11-3	TRBD1	NA	15	TRBJ2-7	TGTGCCAGCAGTCTTTTCGGGACAGGGATCTACGAGCAGTACTTC	CASSLFGTGIYEQYF